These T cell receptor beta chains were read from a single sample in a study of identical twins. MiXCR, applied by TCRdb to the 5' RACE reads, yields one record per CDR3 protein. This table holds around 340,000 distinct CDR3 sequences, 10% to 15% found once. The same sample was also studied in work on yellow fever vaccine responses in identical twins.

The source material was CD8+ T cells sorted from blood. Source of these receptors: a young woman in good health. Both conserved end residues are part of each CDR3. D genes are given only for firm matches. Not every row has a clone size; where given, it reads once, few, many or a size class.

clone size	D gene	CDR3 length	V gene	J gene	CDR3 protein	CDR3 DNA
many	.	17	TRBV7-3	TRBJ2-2	CASSLTRWPANTGELFF	TGTGCCAGCAGCTTAACGAGATGGCCTGCGAACACCGGGGAGCTGTTTTTT
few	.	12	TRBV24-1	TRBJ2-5	CATSDLGGTQYF	TGTGCCACCAGTGACCTCGGGGGGACCCAGTACTTC
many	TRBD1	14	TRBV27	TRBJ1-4	CASSLAGTAEKLFF	TGTGCCAGCAGTTTAGCGGGGACAGCCGAAAAACTGTTTTTT
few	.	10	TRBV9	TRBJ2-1	CASSDTKQFF	TGTGCCAGCAGCGATACGAAGCAGTTCTTC
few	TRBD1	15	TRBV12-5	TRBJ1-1	CASRGQGPVNTEAFF	TGTGCTAGTCGGGGACAGGGGCCCGTGAACACTGAAGCTTTCTTT
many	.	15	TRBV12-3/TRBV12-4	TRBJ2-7	CASSLGTGDLYEQYF	TGTGCCAGCAGCTTAGGAACAGGAGACCTTTACGAGCAGTACTTC
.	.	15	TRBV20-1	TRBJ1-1	CSAKSYGTRNTEAFF	TGCAGTGCTAAGAGCTACGGGACAAGGAACACTGAAGCTTTCTTT
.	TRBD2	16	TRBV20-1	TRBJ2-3	CSAKAGTSGGTDTQYF	TGCAGTGCTAAGGCGGGCACTAGCGGGGGCACAGATACGCAGTATTTT
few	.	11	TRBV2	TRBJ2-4	CAILAKNIQYF	TGTGCCATCCTAGCCAAAAACATTCAGTACTTC
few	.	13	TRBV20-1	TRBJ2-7	CSARGGEVYEQYF	TGCAGTGCTCGGGGCGGAGAGGTCTACGAGCAGTACTTC
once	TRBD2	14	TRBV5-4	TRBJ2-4	CASSLQGGENIQYF	TGTGCCAGCAGCTTGCAGGGAGGGGAAAACATTCAGTACTTC
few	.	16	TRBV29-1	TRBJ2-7	CSVERSDSKIPHEQYF	TGCAGCGTTGAACGATCGGACTCTAAGATTCCCCACGAGCAGTACTTC
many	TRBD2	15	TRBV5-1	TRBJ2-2	CASSWSGGDTGELFF	TGCGCCAGCAGCTGGAGCGGGGGCGACACCGGGGAGCTGTTTTTT
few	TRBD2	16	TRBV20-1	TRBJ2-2	CSARERWTSLPGELFF	TGCAGTGCTAGGGAAAGATGGACTAGCTTGCCCGGGGAGCTGTTTTTT
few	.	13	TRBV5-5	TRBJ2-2	CASSVGDAGELFF	TGTGCCAGCAGCGTGGGGGACGCCGGGGAGCTGTTTTTT
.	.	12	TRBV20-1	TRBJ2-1	CSAIRVYNEQFF	TGCAGTGCTATCAGGGTTTACAATGAGCAGTTCTTC
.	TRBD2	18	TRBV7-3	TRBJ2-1	CASSSGLAGGVVNNEQFF	TGTGCCAGCAGCTCCGGACTAGCGGGAGGGGTCGTCAACAATGAGCAGTTCTTC
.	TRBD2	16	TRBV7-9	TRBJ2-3	CASRSPAGGRTDTQYF	TGTGCCAGCAGGTCTCCAGCGGGGGGCCGCACAGATACGCAGTATTTT
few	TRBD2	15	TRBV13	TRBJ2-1	CASSEGLAGENEQFF	TGTGCCAGCAGCGAGGGACTAGCGGGTGAGAATGAGCAGTTCTTC
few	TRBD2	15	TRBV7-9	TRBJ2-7	CASSFSGTSGYEQYF	TGTGCCAGCAGCTTCTCCGGGACTAGCGGGTACGAGCAGTACTTC
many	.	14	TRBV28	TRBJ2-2	CAARLGPNTGELFF	TGTGCCGCACGGTTGGGACCGAACACCGGGGAGCTGTTTTTT
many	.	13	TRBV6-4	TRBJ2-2	CASSDGYAGELFF	TGTGCCAGCAGTGACGGATATGCCGGGGAGCTGTTTTTT
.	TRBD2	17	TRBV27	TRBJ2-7	CASSTQLGASGSYEQYF	TGTGCCAGCAGTACCCAGCTCGGCGCTAGCGGGAGCTACGAGCAGTACTTC
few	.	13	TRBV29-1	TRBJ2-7	CSVEGKQVHEQYF	TGCAGCGTTGAAGGAAAACAGGTCCACGAGCAGTACTTC
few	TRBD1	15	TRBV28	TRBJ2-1	CASRLRQGAVYEQFF	TGTGCCAGCAGGCTTAGACAGGGGGCGGTCTATGAGCAGTTCTTC
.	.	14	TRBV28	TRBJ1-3	CASSHQGSGNTIYF	TGTGCCAGCAGTCACCAGGGTTCTGGAAACACCATATATTTT
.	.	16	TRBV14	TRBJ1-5	CASSAGPGDSNQPQHF	TGTGCCAGCAGCGCAGGGCCGGGGGATAGCAATCAGCCCCAGCATTTT
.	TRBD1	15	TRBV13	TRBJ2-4	CASSFQTGAKNIQYF	TGTGCCAGCAGCTTCCAGACAGGGGCCAAAAACATTCAGTACTTC
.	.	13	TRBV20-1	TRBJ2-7	CSATGTQLYEQYF	TGCAGTGCTACCGGGACTCAACTCTACGAGCAGTACTTC
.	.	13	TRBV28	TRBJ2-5	CASSSAYQETQYF	TGTGCCAGCAGTTCAGCGTACCAAGAGACCCAGTACTTC
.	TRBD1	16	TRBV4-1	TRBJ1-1	CASSGTGGKGRPEAFF	TGCGCCAGCAGCGGGACAGGGGGTAAGGGTCGTCCTGAAGCTTTCTTT
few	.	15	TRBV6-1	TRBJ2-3	CASRPTASHTDTQYF	TGTGCCAGCAGACCGACAGCTAGCCACACAGATACGCAGTATTTT
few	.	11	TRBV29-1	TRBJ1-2	CSAEGNYGYTF	TGCAGCGCGGAGGGTAACTATGGCTACACCTTC
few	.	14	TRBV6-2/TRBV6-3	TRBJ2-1	CASSRANNYNEQFF	TGTGCCAGCAGTCGGGCGAACAACTACAATGAGCAGTTCTTC
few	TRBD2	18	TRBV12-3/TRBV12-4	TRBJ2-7	CASSSLPGLAEGAYEQYF	TGTGCCAGCAGTTCATTACCGGGACTAGCGGAGGGGGCCTACGAGCAGTACTTC
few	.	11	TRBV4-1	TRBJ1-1	CASMMNTEAFF	TGCGCCAGCATGATGAACACTGAAGCTTTCTTT
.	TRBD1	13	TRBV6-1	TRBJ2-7	CASSATGVYEQYF	TGTGCCAGCTCCGCGACAGGGGTCTACGAGCAGTACTTC
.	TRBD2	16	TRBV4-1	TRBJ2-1	CASSHEAGGPYNEQFF	TGCGCCAGCAGCCACGAAGCGGGAGGGCCTTACAATGAGCAGTTCTTC
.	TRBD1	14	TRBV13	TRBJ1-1	CASSKGQMNTEAFF	TGTGCCAGCAGCAAGGGACAGATGAACACTGAAGCTTTCTTT
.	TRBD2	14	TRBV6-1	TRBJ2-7	CASSDSSGSHEQYF	TGTGCCAGCAGTGATTCTAGCGGGAGCCACGAGCAGTACTTC
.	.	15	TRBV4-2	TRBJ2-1	CASSQDLGRGFDQFF	TGTGCCAGCAGCCAAGACTTGGGTCGGGGTTTTGATCAGTTCTTC
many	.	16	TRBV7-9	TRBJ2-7	CASSLGVGRFSYEQYF	TGTGCCAGCAGCTTAGGAGTAGGACGGTTCTCCTACGAGCAGTACTTC
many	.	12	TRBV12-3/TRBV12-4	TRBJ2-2	CASSFRTGELFF	TGTGCCAGCAGTTTCCGCACCGGGGAGCTGTTTTTT
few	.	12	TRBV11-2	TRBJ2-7	CASSPAGTKQYF	TGTGCCAGCAGCCCCGCCGGGACGAAGCAGTACTTC
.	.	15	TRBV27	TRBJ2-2	CASSRGDPNTGELFF	TGTGCCAGCAGTAGGGGGGACCCGAACACCGGGGAGCTGTTTTTT
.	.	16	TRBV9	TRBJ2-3	CASSVEGGSGQNTQYF	TGTGCCAGCAGCGTAGAGGGAGGTTCGGGACAGAATACGCAGTATTTT
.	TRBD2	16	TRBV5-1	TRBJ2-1	CASSGRLAAESNEQFF	TGCGCCAGCAGCGGACGTCTAGCGGCTGAATCCAATGAGCAGTTCTTC